These 18 T cell receptor beta chains were all obtained from the same sample, sequenced in a study of CD8 T cells in ankylosing spondylitis. From the 5' RACE reads, TCRdb called clonotypes with MiXCR, one entry per CDR3 protein. Of some 270,000 distinct CDR3 sequences listed, 15% to 20% were seen once; the top ten hold 25% to 40%. Sequencing was done on a sample of blood, either unsorted or a sorted T cell fraction (not recorded which). These receptors were taken from a male donor with ankylosing spondylitis or in good health (not recorded which).

The rearrangement joins TRBV29-1 to TRBJ2-1; the D gene is possibly TRBD2 (6 bases). Germline loops: CDR1 SQVTM, CDR2 ANQGSEA. V was cut by 2 bases and J by 4 bases, with 15 bases left in between. The CDR3 is 15 amino acids. In DNA, the CDR3 is TGCAGCGTTGAAAGGGTGATGGGGGGTTACAATGAGCAGTTCTTC. Amino acid sequence: CSVERVMGGYNEQFF.

This clonotype has just a few counts. The chain combines TRBV20-1 with TRBJ2-1, with D unresolved. V shed 0 bases and J shed 0 bases, with 12 bases lying between them. Germline V gene lookup returns CDR1 DFQATT and CDR2 SNEGSKA (reference sequence). This CDR3 is built from 16 residues. The CDR3 loop is CSARDVRGPSYNEQFF. CDR3 nucleotides: TGCAGTGCTAGAGATGTGCGCGGCCCCTCCTACAATGAGCAGTTCTTC.

The chain carries TRBV25-1 and TRBJ2-3, with 9 nucleotides matching TRBD2. From germline, CDR1 is MGHDK and CDR2 SYGVNS. This CDR3 region has 13 residues. After removal of 2 bases from V and 10 bases from J, the junction contained 4 bases not matched to a gene. CDR3 sequence (DNA): TGTGCCAGCAGTGAAGGGACTAGCTACCCGCAGTATTTT. It yields the protein CASSEGTSYPQYF. The full variable domain, in which reference TRBV25-1 and TRBJ2-3 provide the parts outside the CDR3, is EADIYQTPRYLVIGTGKKITLECSQTMGHDKMYWYQQDPGMELHLIHYSYGVNSTEKGDLSSESTVSRIRTEHFPLTLESARPSHTSQYLCASSEGTSYPQYFGPGTRLTVL.

This chain connects TRBV5-1 to TRBJ2-7; 7 bases are a match to TRBD1. Losses at the gene ends were 4 bases for V and 6 bases for J; bases not matched to a gene: 7. CDR3 size: 13 residues. In germline, CDR1 is SGHRS, CDR2 YFSETQ. The CDR3 bases are TGCGCCAGCAGCGTAGCCGGGACAGTCGAGCAGTACTTC. It codes for CASSVAGTVEQYF.

CDR3 residues: CASSTPGGVSLNTEAFF. The CDR3 region has the DNA TGTGCCAGCAGCACCCCAGGGGGGGTATCATTGAACACTGAAGCTTTCTTT. The V and J genes are TRBV9 and TRBJ1-1; 7 nucleotides align to TRBD1. Germline assignment: CDR1 SGDLS and CDR2 YYNGEE. Germline trimming cut 4 bases from V and 0 bases from J; bases unmatched to any gene: 12. The CDR3 loop spans 17 amino acids.

The chain uses TRBV12-5 and TRBJ1-2; maybe TRBD1 (6 bases). CDR3 length equals 18 residues. CDR1 and CDR2 (germline): LGHNT, FRNRAP. Trimming removed 0 bases at V and 3 bases at J, with 20 bases between. CDR3 sequence (DNA): TGTGCTAGTGGTTTGGTAAAATACAGGGAGGTGTGGTACTATGGCTACACCTTC. This translates into CASGLVKYREVWYYGYTF. The whole variable domain, filled in from reference TRBV12-5 and TRBJ1-2, reads DARVTQTPRHKVTEMGQEVTMRCQPILGHNTVFWYRQTMMQGLELLAYFRNRAPLDDSGMPKDRFSAEMPDATLATLKIQPSEPRDSAVYFCASGLVKYREVWYYGYTFGSGTRLTVV.

This rearrangement joins TRBV6-5 to TRBJ2-1, with 8 bases aligning to TRBD2. This CDR3 comprises 15 residues. Germline values: CDR1 MNHEY, CDR2 SVGAGI. The junction had 5 bases not matched to a gene; V was cut back by 2 bases and J by 5 bases. The chain's CDR3 is CASSYMAGGNNEQFF. The CDR3 coding sequence is TGTGCCAGCAGTTACATGGCGGGAGGCAACAATGAGCAGTTCTTC.

This chain uses TRBV11-2 with TRBJ2-7; D possibly corresponds to TRBD2 (6 bases). The germline CDR1 and CDR2 sequences are SGHAT and FQNNGV. V lost 3 bases and J lost 3, with 9 bases in between. This CDR3 contains 13 residues. DNA of the CDR3: TGTGCCAGCAGCTTTTCGGGAGACTACGAGCAGTACTTC. It yields the protein CASSFSGDYEQYF.

The chain uses TRBV5-1 and TRBJ2-5, with 11 bases that match TRBD2. The V gene end was trimmed by 5 bases and the J gene end by 1 base; junction bases not matched to a gene: 13. The V gene's germline CDR1 is SGHRS and CDR2 YFSETQ. The CDR3 consists of 18 residues. The CDR3 nucleotides read TGCGCCAGCAGATCCGGACTAGCGGGCCTGACTCCCCAAGAGACCCAGTACTTC. Translating it yields CASRSGLAGLTPQETQYF.

The CDR3 coding sequence is TGTGCCAGCAGTTCTCACAGGGTCTTGGGTGGGTCCTACGAGCAGTACTTC. Translating it yields CASSSHRVLGGSYEQYF. The chain joins TRBV28 to TRBJ2-7; a possible D gene is TRBD1 (6 bases). Trimming stripped 4 bases from V and 1 base from J, with 20 bases between. Germline V gene sequence: CDR1 MDHEN, CDR2 SYDVKM. This CDR3 comprises 17 residues.

This clonotype was observed a few times. The rearrangement uses TRBV4-3 and TRBJ2-4; TRBD2 matches at 8 bases. Germline-derived CDR1 and CDR2 are LGHNA and YSLEER. J gave up 2 bases and V 0 bases, and 3 bases lay outside the gene matches. The CDR3 contains 16 residues. The CDR3 sequence: CASSQDGGGSKNIQYF. The DNA of the CDR3 is TGCGCCAGCAGCCAAGACGGGGGGGGTTCCAAAAACATTCAGTACTTC.

The chain combines TRBV4-3 with TRBJ2-1, with 7 bases identical to TRBD1. The trim removed 3 bases at V and 1 base at J, leaving 3 bases unmatched. This CDR3 is built from 15 residues. Germline V CDR1 and CDR2: LGHNA, YSLEER. The CDR3 here is CASSQTGYSYNEQFF. As DNA, the CDR3 is TGCGCCAGCAGCCAGACAGGGTATTCCTACAATGAGCAGTTCTTC.

V and J are TRBV27 and TRBJ2-1; 7 bases are a match to TRBD1. V dropped 2 bases and J dropped 4; count of bases not matched to a gene: 2. The CDR3 sequence is 14 residues long. Germline loops: CDR1 MNHEY, CDR2 SMNVEV (reference sequence). The CDR3 loop is CASSLQGEYNEQFF. CDR3 DNA: TGTGCCAGCAGTTTACAGGGGGAATACAATGAGCAGTTCTTC.

The genes are TRBV6-1 and TRBJ1-6; D is uncertain. Germline V gene sequence: CDR1 MNHNS, CDR2 SASEGT. The CDR3 sequence is 13 residues long. Trimming shortened V by 6 bases and J by 5 bases, and 8 bases separated the two germline ends. CDR3 coding DNA: TGTGCCAGCAGATTGCAGCATAATTCACCCCTCCACTTT. This translates into CASRLQHNSPLHF.

In this sample, this clonotype turned up a few times. V and J are TRBV20-1 and TRBJ2-1, with D possibly being TRBD1 (6 bases). CDR3 length equals 13 residues. The germline V gene has CDR1 DFQATT and CDR2 SNEGSKA (reference sequence). The germline V and J ends were trimmed by 0 bases and 7 bases, with 10 bases remaining between them. In DNA, the CDR3 is TGCAGTGCTAGAGAACGGACAGAGAATGAGCAGTTCTTC. It codes for CSARERTENEQFF.

A few counts support this clonotype. The chain couples TRBV7-6 to TRBJ1-4, with a tentative D call TRBD1 (6 bases). The CDR3 is 16 residues long. Germline CDR1 reads SGHVS; CDR2 reads FNYEAQ. The V gene lost 5 bases and the J gene lost 0 bases, with 13 bases spanning the gap. The CDR3 here is CASSPGRGTTNEKLFF. The DNA for the CDR3 is TGTGCCAGCAGCCCTGGCAGGGGCACAACTAATGAAAAACTGTTTTTT.

This clonotype appeared a few times. The chain combines TRBV5-6 with TRBJ1-5; D perhaps matches TRBD1 (5 bases). CDR3 length equals 16 residues. Deletions cut 0 bases from V and 7 bases from J, with 17 bases between. The germline V gene has CDR1 SGHDT and CDR2 YYEEEE. CDR3 region: CASSLGGGGFLQPQHF. CDR3 sequence (DNA): TGTGCCAGCAGCTTGGGCGGGGGGGGTTTTCTCCAGCCCCAGCATTTT.

In this sample, this clonotype turned up a few times. This rearrangement joins TRBV3-1 to TRBJ2-7; D uncertain. Looked up from germline, CDR1 is LGHDT and CDR2 is YNNKEL (reference sequence). V lost 0 bases to trimming and J lost 1 base, with 7 bases between them. The CDR3 loop spans 14 amino acids. The CDR3 protein is CASSQDLASYEQYF. The CDR3 nucleotides read TGTGCCAGCAGCCAAGATCTGGCATCCTACGAGCAGTACTTC.